This passage covers 9 T cell receptor beta chains from one sample sequenced in a study of cytomegalovirus exposure and HLA in healthy donors. In the PCR, 60 Vbeta and 13 Jbeta primers were used. Here immunoSEQ multiplex PCR was the method, and the copy in TCRdb shows in-frame clones only, minus some. The table includes about 78,000 clones, approximately 88% detected once. Sequenced input: PBMCs. The receptors come from a woman between 45 and 60 years old in good health and CMV-seronegative.

This rearrangement joins TRBV27 to TRBJ2-7, with TRBD2 identical over 9 bases. Germline trimming cut 2 bases from V and 2 bases from J; bases unmatched to any gene: 4. CDR1 and CDR2 from the germline V gene are MNHEY and SMNVEV (reference sequence). This CDR3 is built from 15 residues. CDR3 coding DNA: TGTGCCAGCAGTTTAAGGACTAGCGTAGCCTACGAGCAGTACTTC. Translation: CASSLRTSVAYEQYF.

The chain couples TRBV10-3 to TRBJ2-1, with 9 bases aligning to TRBD2. After removal of 10 bases from V and 8 bases from J, the junction contained 12 bases not matched to a gene. The CDR3 sequence is 14 residues long. Germline V CDR1 and CDR2: ENHRY, SYGVKD. CDR3 DNA: TGTGCCACCTTAAGCGGGAGGCTTGTCGATGAGCAGTTCTTC. Amino acids: CATLSGRLVDEQFF.

The rearrangement links TRBV7-2 to TRBJ2-1; TRBD2 matches at 8 bases. The CDR3 has 16 amino acids. V trimming: 0 bases; J trimming: 4 bases; junction bases outside the gene matches: 5. Per the germline V gene, CDR1 is SGHTA and CDR2 is FQGNSA. The CDR3 DNA is TGTGCCAGCAGCTTAGCGGCGGGGGGACCTTACAATGAGCAGTTCTTC. Protein: CASSLAAGGPYNEQFF.

The chain links TRBV7-9 to TRBJ2-1; the match to TRBD2 covers 11 bases. J was trimmed by 7 bases and V by 7 bases; bases with no gene match: 9. Germline loops: CDR1 SEHNR, CDR2 FQNEAQ (reference sequence). This CDR3 spans 15 amino acids. This chain's CDR3 is CASKPTSGSINEQFF. In DNA form, the CDR3 reads TGTGCCAGCAAACCTACTAGCGGGAGTATAAATGAGCAGTTCTTC.

V usage is TRBV30 and J usage is TRBJ1-1; D gene uncertain. V lost 3 bases and J lost 3, with 14 bases in between. This CDR3 comprises 14 residues. The germline V gene has CDR1 GTSNPN and CDR2 SVGIG (reference sequence). This CDR3 is CAWRIRPADTEAFF. CDR3 nucleotide sequence: TGTGCCTGGAGGATAAGGCCAGCGGACACTGAAGCTTTCTTT. The full variable domain, completed using reference TRBV30 and TRBJ1-1, is SQTIHQWPATLVQPVGSPLSLECTVEGTSNPNLYWYRQAAGRGLQLLFYSVGIGQISSEVPQNLSASRPQDRQFILSSKKLLLSDSGFYLCAWRIRPADTEAFFGQGTRLTVV.

The CDR3: CAISGTSGHEQFF. In DNA form, the CDR3 reads TGTGCCATCAGTGGGACTAGCGGCCATGAGCAGTTCTTC. The V gene is TRBV10-3, the J gene TRBJ2-1, with TRBD2 matching over 10 bases. This CDR3 region has 13 residues. Trimming took 4 bases from V and 8 from J; bases not matched to a gene: 2. Germline assignment: CDR1 ENHRY and CDR2 SYGVKD.

The CDR3 is CASSAQGGYTF. The CDR3 nucleotides are TGTGCCAGCAGCGCACAGGGTGGCTACACCTTC. The rearrangement joins TRBV7-9 to TRBJ1-2; the D gene is possibly TRBD1 (6 bases). The CDR3 consists of 11 residues. Trimming took 5 bases from V and 7 from J, leaving 8 bases between them. The V gene's germline CDR1 is SEHNR and CDR2 FQNEAQ (reference sequence). The complete variable domain, with remaining parts taken from reference TRBV7-9 and TRBJ1-2, reads DTGVSQNPRHKITKRGQNVTFRCDPISEHNRLYWYRQTLGQGPEFLTYFQNEAQLEKSRLLSDRFSAERPKGSFSTLEIQRTEQGDSAMYLCASSAQGGYTFGSGTRLTVV.

The chain is built from TRBV18 and TRBJ1-1; D is possibly TRBD1 (6 bases). V lost 0 bases and J 0 bases, leaving 8 bases between the germline ends. The CDR3 runs 15 residues. Per germline, CDR1 KGHSH and CDR2 LQKENI. The CDR3 spells CASSPPTGVNTEAFF. Written as DNA, the CDR3 is TGTGCCAGCTCACCACCGACAGGAGTGAACACTGAAGCTTTCTTT.

This chain links TRBV15 with TRBJ2-3, with D possibly matching TRBD2 (6 bases). The germline gives CDR1 LNHNV, CDR2 YYDKDF (reference sequence). V lost 3 bases, J lost 3 bases, and 13 bases lay in between. The CDR3 runs 15 residues. Here the CDR3 DNA reads TGTGCCACCAGCAGGCAAAACCGGGGGACAGATACGCAGTATTTT. Protein product: CATSRQNRGTDTQYF.